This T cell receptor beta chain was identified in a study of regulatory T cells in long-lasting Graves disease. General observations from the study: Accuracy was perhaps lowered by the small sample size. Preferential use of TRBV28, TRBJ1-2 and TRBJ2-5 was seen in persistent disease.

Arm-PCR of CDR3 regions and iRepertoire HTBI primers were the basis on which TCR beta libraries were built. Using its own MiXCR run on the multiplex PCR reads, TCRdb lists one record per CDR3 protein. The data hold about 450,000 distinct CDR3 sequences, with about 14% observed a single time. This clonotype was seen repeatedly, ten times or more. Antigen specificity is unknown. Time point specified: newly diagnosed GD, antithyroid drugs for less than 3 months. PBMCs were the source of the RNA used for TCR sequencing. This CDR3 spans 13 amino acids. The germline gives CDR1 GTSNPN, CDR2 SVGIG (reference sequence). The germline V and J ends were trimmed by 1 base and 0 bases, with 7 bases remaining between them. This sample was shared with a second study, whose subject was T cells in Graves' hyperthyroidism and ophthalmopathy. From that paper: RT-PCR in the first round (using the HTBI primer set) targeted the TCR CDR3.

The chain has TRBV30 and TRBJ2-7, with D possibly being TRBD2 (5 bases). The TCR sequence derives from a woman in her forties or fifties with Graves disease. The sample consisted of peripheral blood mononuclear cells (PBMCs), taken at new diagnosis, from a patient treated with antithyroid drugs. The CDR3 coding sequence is TGTGCCTGGAGTGAAGGGAGCTCCTACGAGCAGTACTTC. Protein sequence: CAWSEGSSYEQYF.